Following are 32 T cell receptor beta chains from one sample sequenced in a study of T cells after yellow fever vaccination. TCRdb passed the 5' RACE reads through MiXCR, listing each CDR3 protein once. The sample has 400,000 or so distinct CDR3 sequences, approximately 10% seen once. The sample was PBMCs, taken on the day of the first yellow fever vaccination. The receptors were sampled from a man aged 18 to 29 who received the YFV17D yellow fever vaccine.

The chain recombines TRBV5-1 with TRBJ2-5; 7 positions match TRBD1. The length of the CDR3 is 14 residues. Germline lookup yields CDR1 SGHRS and CDR2 YFSETQ. The V gene end was trimmed by 4 bases and the J gene end by 2 bases; junction bases not matched to a gene: 5. The CDR3 reads CASSKQGIQETQYF. The CDR3 region has the DNA TGCGCCAGCAGCAAACAGGGGATACAAGAGACCCAGTACTTC.

The V call is TRBV28, the J call TRBJ2-7, with D perhaps TRBD2 (5 bases). Germline V gene data show CDR1 as MDHEN and CDR2 as SYDVKM. CDR3 length equals 14 residues. Trimming left V 5 bases short and J 5 bases short, with 16 bases between. The CDR3 coding sequence is TGTGCCAGCAGTACCTTCGGGGATCGAAACGAGCAGTACGTC. This encodes CASSTFGDRNEQYV.

At least ten counts were recorded for this clonotype. The chain employs TRBV27 and TRBJ2-3; D ambiguous. Trimming pared 6 bases from V and 5 bases from J, leaving 9 bases between. The V gene's germline CDR1 is MNHEY and CDR2 SMNVEV (reference sequence). This CDR3 region has 12 residues. The CDR3: CASSPTGDTQYF. CDR3 DNA sequence: TGTGCCAGCAGCCCCACTGGAGATACGCAGTATTTT.

This clonotype has ten or more counts. The chain uses TRBV29-1 and TRBJ2-1; D call uncertain. The germline V gene encodes CDR1 SQVTM and CDR2 ANQGSEA. Trimming took off 4 bases at V and 8 bases at J, with 9 bases between the two ends. The CDR3 is made up of 11 amino acids. CDR3 coding DNA: TGCAGCGTTGCCTCGGGTGATGAGCAGTTCTTC. Encoded protein: CSVASGDEQFF.

The chain links TRBV4-3 to TRBJ2-1, with TRBD1 matching over 8 bases. V lost 1 base and J lost 8; bases outside the gene matches: 10. Germline V gene sequence: CDR1 LGHNA, CDR2 YSLEER. The CDR3 consists of 16 residues. The CDR3 is CASSQALRRGRDEQFF. The CDR3 bases are TGCGCCAGCAGCCAAGCTCTCCGCAGGGGGCGGGATGAGCAGTTCTTC.

The chain has TRBV7-9 and TRBJ1-5; D remains ambiguous. The V and J ends lost 7 bases and 3 bases respectively, with 10 bases between them. Per the germline V gene, CDR1 is SEHNR and CDR2 is FQNEAQ (reference sequence). The CDR3 has 13 amino acids. CDR3 in amino acids: CASIGQSNQPQHF. CDR3 nucleotide sequence: TGTGCCAGCATAGGGCAGTCCAATCAGCCCCAGCATTTT.

The sample holds many counts of this clonotype. The V call is TRBV5-1, the J call TRBJ2-4; no clear D. Per the germline V gene, CDR1 is SGHRS and CDR2 is YFSETQ. This CDR3 is built from 16 residues. Between the trimmed V and J ends, which lost 0 bases and 0 bases, there was a span of 10 bases. The CDR3 DNA is TGCGCCAGCAGCTTGGCGGCAGATGTAGCCAAAAACATTCAGTACTTC. It codes for CASSLAADVAKNIQYF.

The chain joins TRBV12-3 or TRBV12-4 to TRBJ1-5; 10 bases are shared with TRBD1. The CDR3 sequence is 16 residues long. J was trimmed by 3 bases and V by 6 bases; bases with no gene match: 8. The CDR3 bases are TGTGCCAGCAGCGCCGGACAGGGGGGGGCCAATCAGCCCCAGCATTTT. Amino acid sequence: CASSAGQGGANQPQHF.

This clonotype was seen only a few times. The chain is built from TRBV7-9 and TRBJ2-5; 14 bases align to TRBD2. The CDR3 consists of 15 residues. Trimming removed 5 bases from V and 7 bases from J; junction bases left unmatched: 6. Germline V lookup: CDR1 SEHNR, CDR2 FQNEAQ (reference sequence). The CDR3 loop reads CASSRTSGGIGTQYF. The CDR3 DNA is TGTGCCAGCAGCCGGACTAGCGGGGGGATTGGGACCCAGTACTTC.

CDR3 nucleotide sequence: TGCAGTGCTGATCCCGGGGCGGGAGGTCGGGGAATCACAGATACGCAGTATTTT. Translated, it gives CSADPGAGGRGITDTQYF. The chain couples TRBV20-1 to TRBJ2-3; 8 bases fit TRBD2. V dropped 5 bases and J dropped 2; count of bases not matched to a gene: 18. This CDR3 is 18 amino acids long. Looked up from germline, CDR1 is DFQATT and CDR2 is SNEGSKA (reference sequence).

The chain combines TRBV7-9 with TRBJ2-7; the D gene is possibly TRBD1 (6 bases). Germline assignment: CDR1 SEHNR and CDR2 FQNEAQ (reference sequence). The V and J ends lost 8 bases and 3 bases respectively, with 14 bases between them. The CDR3 is 13 amino acids. The CDR3: CASVGADLYEQYF. The DNA of the CDR3 is TGTGCCAGCGTGGGGGCGGATCTCTACGAGCAGTACTTC.

This clonotype appeared a few times. The CDR3 here is CASSQMLAGSDTQYF. In DNA, the CDR3 is TGTGCCAGCAGCCAAATGCTAGCGGGGTCAGATACGCAGTATTTT. The chain couples TRBV3-1 to TRBJ2-3, with 9 nucleotides matching TRBD2. Germline trimming cut 2 bases from V and 4 bases from J; bases unmatched to any gene: 4. The CDR3 runs to 15 residues. Germline loops: CDR1 LGHDT, CDR2 YNNKEL (reference sequence).

This sequence joins TRBV2 and TRBJ2-7, with 7 bases aligning to TRBD2. J gave up 12 bases and V 8 bases, and 10 bases lay outside the gene matches. Germline V CDR1 and CDR2: SNHLY, FYNNEI. CDR3 length: 11 amino acids. The DNA for the CDR3 is TGTGCCAGCCAGCAGGGAGGGGTATTGTACGTC. It encodes CASQQGGVLYV.

V and J are TRBV12-3 or TRBV12-4 and TRBJ1-1; 8 bases fit TRBD1. The CDR3 is 13 amino acids. V shed 3 bases, J shed 5 bases, and the junction held 2 bases outside the gene matches. Here the CDR3 DNA reads TGTGCCAGCAGTTTTCAGGGGGCGACTGAAGCTTTCTTT. Encoded protein: CASSFQGATEAFF.

This clonotype was seen at least ten times. DNA for the CDR3: TGTGCCAGCAGCTCGGCGATTAGCTCCTACAATGAGCAGTTCTTC. It encodes CASSSAISSYNEQFF. The chain couples TRBV7-6 to TRBJ2-1; D gene ambiguous. Trimming stripped 4 bases from V and 0 bases from J, with 10 bases between. Germline loops: CDR1 SGHVS, CDR2 FNYEAQ. The CDR3 has 15 amino acids.

This clonotype came up a few times. The chain joins TRBV9 to TRBJ2-1; a weak D match, TRBD1 (7 bases). Between the trimmed V and J ends, which lost 2 bases and 4 bases, there was a span of 13 bases. CDR3 length: 15 amino acids. CDR1 and CDR2 (germline): SGDLS, YYNGEE. CDR3 nucleotide sequence: TGTGCCAGCAGCGTGGAGGGGGCCTTATACAATGAGCAGTTCTTC. Encoded protein: CASSVEGALYNEQFF.

This clonotype was seen ten or more times. V usage is TRBV6-5 and J usage is TRBJ2-3; the D call may be TRBD1 or TRBD2 (6 bases each). CDR1 MNHEY and CDR2 SVGAGI come from the germline V gene. CDR3 length: 14 residues. V was trimmed by 4 bases and J by 6 bases, leaving 14 bases between them. The CDR3 DNA reads as TGTGCCAGCAGTTTAGGAGGGGGTGGGGATACGCAGTATTTT. As protein: CASSLGGGGDTQYF.

This rearrangement joins TRBV12-3 or TRBV12-4 to TRBJ1-2; no reliable D call. V gave up 6 bases and J gave up 3 bases, with 11 bases separating them. The CDR3 length is 13 residues. The CDR3 nucleotides read TGTGCCAGCAGCCAAAACGGCCACTATGGCTACACCTTC. Translation gives CASSQNGHYGYTF.

The chain couples TRBV7-8 to TRBJ1-2; D uncertain. CDR3 length equals 17 residues. V was trimmed by 3 bases and J by 5 bases, leaving 22 bases between them. Germline V lookup: CDR1 SGHVS, CDR2 FQNEAQ. In nucleotides, the CDR3 is TGTGCCAGCAGCTTCCTATCCCCGACAAGTAAAGATTATGGCTACACCTTC. Translating gives CASSFLSPTSKDYGYTF.

This clonotype was counted at least ten times. This chain links TRBV4-1 with TRBJ2-7; no firm D call. The ends were cut back, 0 bases at V and 3 bases at J, with 9 bases in the middle. Germline-derived CDR1 and CDR2 are MGHRA and YSYEKL. CDR3 length: 14 amino acids. The CDR3 here is CASSQEHSLYEQYF. The CDR3 bases are TGCGCCAGCAGCCAAGAGCACAGCCTCTACGAGCAGTACTTC.

The table lists this clonotype with a few counts. The genes are TRBV20-1 and TRBJ2-6, with D possibly being TRBD2 (5 bases). The CDR3 loop spans 19 amino acids. Germline-derived CDR1 and CDR2 are DFQATT and SNEGSKA (reference sequence). V was cut by 0 bases and J by 0 bases, with 18 bases left in between. In DNA, the CDR3 is TGCAGTGCTAGAGACGGTGGAACAGTGGGAGCCTCTGGGGCCAACGTCCTGACTTTC. Translation gives CSARDGGTVGASGANVLTF.

The genes are TRBV19 and TRBJ2-3; D unclear. The CDR3 covers 13 residues. CDR1 and CDR2 (germline): LNHDA, SQIVND (reference sequence). Trimming took 1 base from V and 3 from J, leaving 5 bases between them. The CDR3 loop reads CASSIAATDTQYF. Written as DNA, the CDR3 is TGTGCCAGTAGTATAGCCGCAACAGATACGCAGTATTTT.

This clonotype was counted only a few times. The gene calls are TRBV6-4 and TRBJ1-6; D might be TRBD1 (6 bases). Germline V CDR1 and CDR2: MRHNA, SNTAGT. The CDR3 is made up of 15 amino acids. Trimming took off 2 bases at V and 6 bases at J, with 11 bases between the two ends. The DNA of the CDR3 is TGTGCCAGCAGTGACGGGCAGGGGCCTAATTCACCCCTCCACTTT. Its translation: CASSDGQGPNSPLHF.

The chain uses TRBV20-1 and TRBJ2-3; 10 bases are shared with TRBD2. The CDR3 is 13 amino acids. V dropped 3 bases and J dropped 9; count of bases not matched to a gene: 6. CDR1 is DFQATT, CDR2 SNEGSKA, per germline (reference sequence). The CDR3 coding sequence is TGCAGTGCTAGGCCTAGCGGGGGATCCACGCAGTATTTT. This sequence encodes CSARPSGGSTQYF.

The chain has TRBV3-1 and TRBJ2-1; TRBD2 agrees at 11 bases. The CDR3 consists of 16 residues. J gave up 5 bases and V 6 bases, and 9 bases lay outside the gene matches. CDR1 is LGHDT and CDR2 is YNNKEL in the germline V gene (reference sequence). Here the CDR3 DNA reads TGTGCCAGCAGACGTCTTAGCGGGGGGGAGAACAATGAGCAGTTCTTC. Translating gives CASRRLSGGENNEQFF.

This clonotype was recorded at least ten times. The chain combines TRBV24-1 with TRBJ2-1; a possible D gene is TRBD2 (6 bases). Germline V gene lookup returns CDR1 KGHDR and CDR2 SFDVKD. The CDR3 spans 13 residues. Trimming left V 5 bases short and J 4 bases short, with 8 bases between. The DNA for the CDR3 is TGTGCCACCAGTGGCGGAGGGTACAATGAGCAGTTCTTC. This codes for CATSGGGYNEQFF.

V and J are TRBV5-4 and TRBJ2-7; D remains unclear. V shed 0 bases and J shed 0 bases, with 4 bases lying between them. The CDR3 is 13 residues long. Per germline, CDR1 SGHNT and CDR2 YYREEE (reference sequence). CDR3 sequence: CASSLEDSYEQYF. The DNA of the CDR3 is TGTGCCAGCAGCTTGGAGGACTCCTACGAGCAGTACTTC.

This clonotype was detected a few times. This chain joins TRBV5-1 and TRBJ1-2, with a weak D call TRBD1 (5 bases). CDR3 length: 13 residues. The germline V and J ends were trimmed by 1 base and 8 bases, with 12 bases remaining between them. Germline V gene data show CDR1 as SGHRS and CDR2 as YFSETQ. CDR3 in DNA: TGCGCCAGCAGCTTGTCTCCTGAGGGGGGCTACACCTTC. It specifies CASSLSPEGGYTF. Complete variable domain (other parts from reference TRBV5-1 and TRBJ1-2): KAGVTQTPRYLIKTRGQQVTLSCSPISGHRSVSWYQQTPGQGLQFLFEYFSETQRNKGNFPGRFSGRQFSNSRSEMNVSTLELGDSALYLCASSLSPEGGYTFGSGTRLTVV.

This clonotype was detected a few times. The chain employs TRBV5-1 and TRBJ1-1; D is ambiguous. Per the germline V gene, CDR1 is SGHRS and CDR2 is YFSETQ. The CDR3 runs to 14 residues. Trimming took off 0 bases at V and 1 base at J, with 7 bases between the two ends. CDR3 region: CASSLAETNTEAFF. CDR3 coding DNA: TGCGCCAGCAGCTTGGCCGAAACGAACACTGAAGCTTTCTTT.

The chain links TRBV7-8 to TRBJ1-1; D is uncertain. The CDR3 consists of 11 residues. Looked up from germline, CDR1 is SGHVS and CDR2 is FQNEAQ. Trimming left V 8 bases short and J 0 bases short, with 4 bases between. In DNA, the CDR3 is TGTGCCAGCGGAGTGAACACTGAAGCTTTCTTT. Encoded protein: CASGVNTEAFF. The full variable domain, completed using reference TRBV7-8 and TRBJ1-1, is GAGVSQSPRYKVAKRGQDVALRCDPISGHVSLFWYQQALGQGPEFLTYFQNEAQLDKSGLPSDRFFAERPEGSVSTLKIQRTQQEDSAVYLCASGVNTEAFFGQGTRLTVV.

In this sample, this clonotype turned up a few times. The rearrangement links TRBV5-1 to TRBJ1-1; D uncertain. CDR3 length: 15 residues. Trimming pared 4 bases from V and 1 base from J, leaving 14 bases between. Germline lookup yields CDR1 SGHRS and CDR2 YFSETQ. CDR3 DNA sequence: TGCGCCAGCAGCCCGGCGGTGTTGACGAACACTGAAGCTTTCTTT. The encoded protein is CASSPAVLTNTEAFF. Full variable domain (rest looked up from reference TRBV5-1 and TRBJ1-1): KAGVTQTPRYLIKTRGQQVTLSCSPISGHRSVSWYQQTPGQGLQFLFEYFSETQRNKGNFPGRFSGRQFSNSRSEMNVSTLELGDSALYLCASSPAVLTNTEAFFGQGTRLTVV.

The chain links TRBV7-2 to TRBJ1-2, with unresolved D. The CDR3 is 12 amino acids. From germline, CDR1 is SGHTA and CDR2 FQGNSA. The V end lost 6 bases, the J end lost 4 bases, and 9 bases lay between the germline ends. CDR3: CASSLIPYGYTF. The DNA of the CDR3 is TGTGCCAGCAGTTTAATTCCCTATGGCTACACCTTC.